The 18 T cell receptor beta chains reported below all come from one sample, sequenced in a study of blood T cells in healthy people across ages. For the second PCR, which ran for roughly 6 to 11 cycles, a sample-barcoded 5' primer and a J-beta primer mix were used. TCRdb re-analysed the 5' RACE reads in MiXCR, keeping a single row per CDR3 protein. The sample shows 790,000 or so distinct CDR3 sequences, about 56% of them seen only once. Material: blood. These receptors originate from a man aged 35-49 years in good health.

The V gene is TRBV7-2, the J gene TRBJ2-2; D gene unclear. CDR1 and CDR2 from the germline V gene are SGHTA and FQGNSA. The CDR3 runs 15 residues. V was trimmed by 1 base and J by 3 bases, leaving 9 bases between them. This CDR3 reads CASSLDRPDTGELFF. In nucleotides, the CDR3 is TGTGCCAGCAGCTTAGACCGACCGGACACCGGGGAGCTGTTTTTT.

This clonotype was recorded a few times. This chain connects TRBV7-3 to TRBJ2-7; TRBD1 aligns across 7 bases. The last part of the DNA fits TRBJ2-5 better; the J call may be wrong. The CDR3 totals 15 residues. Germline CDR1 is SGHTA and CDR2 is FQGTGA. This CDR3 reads CASSFDGTARETQYF. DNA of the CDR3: TGTGCCAGCAGCTTTGACGGGACAGCCCGGGAGACCCAGTACTTC.

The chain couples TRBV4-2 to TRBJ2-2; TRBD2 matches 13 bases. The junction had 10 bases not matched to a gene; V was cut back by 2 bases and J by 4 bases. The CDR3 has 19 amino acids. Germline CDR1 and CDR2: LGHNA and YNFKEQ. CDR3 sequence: CASSQNPKGLAGSTGELFF. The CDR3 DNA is TGTGCCAGCAGCCAAAACCCGAAGGGACTAGCGGGATCCACCGGGGAGCTGTTTTTT.

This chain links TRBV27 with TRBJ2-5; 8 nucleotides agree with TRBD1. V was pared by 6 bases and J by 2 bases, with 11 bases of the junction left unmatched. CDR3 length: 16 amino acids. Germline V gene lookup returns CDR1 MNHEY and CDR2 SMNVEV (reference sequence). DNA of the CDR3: TGTGCCAGCAGCGGAGGACCAGGGGGCGGGCAAGAGACCCAGTACTTC. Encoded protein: CASSGGPGGGQETQYF.

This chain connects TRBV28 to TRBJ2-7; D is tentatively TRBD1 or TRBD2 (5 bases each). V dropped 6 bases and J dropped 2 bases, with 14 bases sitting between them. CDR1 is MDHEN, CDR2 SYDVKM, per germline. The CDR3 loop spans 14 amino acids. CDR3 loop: CASRPGTLPYEQYF. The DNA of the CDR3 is TGTGCCAGCAGGCCCGGGACGCTTCCCTACGAGCAGTACTTC.

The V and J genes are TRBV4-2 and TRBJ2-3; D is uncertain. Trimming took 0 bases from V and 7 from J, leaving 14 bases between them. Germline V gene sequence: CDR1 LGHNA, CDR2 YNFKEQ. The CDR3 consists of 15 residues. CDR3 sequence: CASSQDTDRVYTQYF. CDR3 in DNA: TGTGCCAGCAGCCAAGATACTGACCGCGTGTATACGCAGTATTTT.

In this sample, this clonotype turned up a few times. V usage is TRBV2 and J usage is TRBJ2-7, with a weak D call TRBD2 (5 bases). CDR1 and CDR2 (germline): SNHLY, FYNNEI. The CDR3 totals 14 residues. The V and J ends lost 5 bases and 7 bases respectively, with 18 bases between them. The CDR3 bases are TGTGCCAGCAGTCCGACGGGGTCCTACAATGAGCAGTACTTC. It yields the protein CASSPTGSYNEQYF.

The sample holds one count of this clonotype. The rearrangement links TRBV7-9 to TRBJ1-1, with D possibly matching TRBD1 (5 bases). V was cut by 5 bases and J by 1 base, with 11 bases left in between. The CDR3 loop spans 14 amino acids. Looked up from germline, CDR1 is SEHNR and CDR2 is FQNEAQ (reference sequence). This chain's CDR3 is CASSEGLTNTEAFF. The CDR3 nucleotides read TGTGCCAGCAGCGAGGGACTGACGAACACTGAAGCTTTCTTT.

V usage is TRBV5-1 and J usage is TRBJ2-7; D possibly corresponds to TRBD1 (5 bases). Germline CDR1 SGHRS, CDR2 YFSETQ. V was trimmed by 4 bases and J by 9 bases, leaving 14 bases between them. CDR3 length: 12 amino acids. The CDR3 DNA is TGCGCCAGCAGCCTCGACAGTTTCGGGCAGTACTTC. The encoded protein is CASSLDSFGQYF.

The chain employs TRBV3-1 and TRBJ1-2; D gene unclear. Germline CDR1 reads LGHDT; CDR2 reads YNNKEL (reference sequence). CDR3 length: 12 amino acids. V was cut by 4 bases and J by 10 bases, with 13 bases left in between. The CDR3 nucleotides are TGTGCCAGCAGCCCCCTTGGGTCCCCCTACACCTTC. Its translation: CASSPLGSPYTF.

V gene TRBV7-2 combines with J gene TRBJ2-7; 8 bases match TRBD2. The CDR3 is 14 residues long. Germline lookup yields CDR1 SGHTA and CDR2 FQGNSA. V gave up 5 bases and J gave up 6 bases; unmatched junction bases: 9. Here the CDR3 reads CASSPISGRGEQYF. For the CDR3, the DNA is TGTGCCAGCAGCCCGATCAGCGGGAGAGGCGAGCAGTACTTC.

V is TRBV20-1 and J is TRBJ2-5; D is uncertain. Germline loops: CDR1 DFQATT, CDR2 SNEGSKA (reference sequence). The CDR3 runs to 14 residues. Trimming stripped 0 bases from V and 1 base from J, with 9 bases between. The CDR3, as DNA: TGCAGTGCTAGAGACCCGAACGGCCAAGAGACCCAGTACTTC. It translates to CSARDPNGQETQYF.

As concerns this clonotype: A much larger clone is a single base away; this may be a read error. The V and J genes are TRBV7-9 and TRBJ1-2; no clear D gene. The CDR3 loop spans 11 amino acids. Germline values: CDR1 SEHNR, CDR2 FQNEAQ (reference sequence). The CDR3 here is CANSLAWGYTF. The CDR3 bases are TGTGCCAACAGCTTAGCGTGGGGCTACACCTTC. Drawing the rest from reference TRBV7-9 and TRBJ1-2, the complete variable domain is DTGVSQNPRHKITKRGQNVTFRCDPISEHNRLYWYRQTLGQGPEFLTYFQNEAQLEKSRLLSDRFSAERPKGSFSTLEIQRTEQGDSAMYLCANSLAWGYTFGSGTRLTVV.

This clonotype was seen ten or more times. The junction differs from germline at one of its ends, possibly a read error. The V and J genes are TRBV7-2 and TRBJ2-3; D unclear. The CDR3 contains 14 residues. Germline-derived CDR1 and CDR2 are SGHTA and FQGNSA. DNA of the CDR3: TGTGCCAGCAGTTTAGTTCGCGGCACAGATACGCAGTATTTT. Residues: CASSLVRGTDTQYF.

CDR3 DNA: TGTGCCAGCAGGGAAGGGGAAGCGGGGGGCTACACCTTC. The encoded protein is CASREGEAGGYTF. The rearrangement uses TRBV6-6 and TRBJ1-2; perhaps TRBD1 as D (5 bases). The germline V and J ends were trimmed by 6 bases and 8 bases, with 16 bases remaining between them. This CDR3 region has 13 residues. The germline V gene has CDR1 MNHNY and CDR2 SVGAGI (reference sequence).

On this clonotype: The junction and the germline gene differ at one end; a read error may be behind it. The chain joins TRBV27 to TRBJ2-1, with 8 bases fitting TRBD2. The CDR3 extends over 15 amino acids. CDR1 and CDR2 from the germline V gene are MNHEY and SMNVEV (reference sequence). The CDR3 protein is CAGSLWLAGPNEQFF. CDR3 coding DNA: TGTGCCGGCAGTTTATGGTTAGCGGGGCCCAATGAGCAGTTCTTC.

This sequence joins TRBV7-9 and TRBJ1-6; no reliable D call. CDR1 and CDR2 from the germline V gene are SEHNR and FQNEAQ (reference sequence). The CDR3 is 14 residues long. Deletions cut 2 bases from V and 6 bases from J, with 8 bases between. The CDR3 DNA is TGTGCCAGCAGCTTAAGAGTAACTAATTCACCCCTCCACTTT. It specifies CASSLRVTNSPLHF.

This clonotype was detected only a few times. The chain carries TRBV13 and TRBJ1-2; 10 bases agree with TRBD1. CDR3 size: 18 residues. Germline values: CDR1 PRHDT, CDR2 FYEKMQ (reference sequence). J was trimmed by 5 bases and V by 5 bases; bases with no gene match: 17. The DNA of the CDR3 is TGTGCCAGCAGCCCGATCAGGACAGGGGGTCTTTTTTGGTATGGCTACACCTTC. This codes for CASSPIRTGGLFWYGYTF.